This entry lists 23 T cell receptor beta chains sequenced from one sample in a study of T cells in tuberculosis. TCRdb's table, derived via immunoSEQ multiplex PCR, lists solely in-frame clones and lacks some. The sample carries some 31,000 clones, more than 85% recorded once. Material for sequencing was PBMCs. The receptor source for this set is a donor between 10 and 29 years old with latent tuberculosis or without tuberculosis infection.

The chain carries TRBV27 and TRBJ2-2; D possibly corresponds to TRBD2 (5 bases). In germline, CDR1 is MNHEY, CDR2 SMNVEV (reference sequence). The CDR3 extends over 15 amino acids. Trimming took off 5 bases at V and 4 bases at J, with 14 bases between the two ends. CDR3 sequence: CASSLEALPTGELFF. DNA of the CDR3: TGTGCCAGCAGTCTGGAGGCACTGCCCACCGGGGAGCTGTTTTTT.

The J gene is TRBJ2-7, the V gene TRBV6-5; D perhaps matches TRBD2 (5 bases). V lost 0 bases, J lost 2 bases, and 11 bases lay in between. CDR1 MNHEY and CDR2 SVGAGI come from the germline V gene. The length of the CDR3 is 15 residues. CDR3 residues: CASSYSMDLPYEQYF. DNA of the CDR3: TGTGCCAGCAGTTACTCGATGGACTTACCCTACGAGCAGTACTTC.

The rearrangement joins TRBV6-5 to TRBJ1-1; possible D gene TRBD1, 6 bases. The V gene's germline CDR1 is MNHEY and CDR2 SVGAGI. CDR3 size: 13 residues. V was pared by 4 bases and J by 6 bases, with 12 bases between. The CDR3 loop reads CASSSQGSSEAFF. CDR3 DNA sequence: TGTGCCAGCAGTTCACAGGGCTCCTCTGAAGCTTTCTTT.

The V gene is TRBV29-1, the J gene TRBJ2-2; possibly TRBD1 for D (6 bases). Germline CDR1 reads SQVTM; CDR2 reads ANQGSEA. With 5 bases removed from V and 7 bases from J, the gap between germline ends came to 8 bases. The CDR3 has 11 residues. The CDR3 region has the DNA TGCAGCGTTCAGGGGAACGGGGAGCTGTTTTTT. As protein: CSVQGNGELFF.

J is TRBJ1-1 and V is TRBV7-2; 8 bases map to TRBD1. Germline CDR1 is SGHTA and CDR2 is FQGNSA. The trim removed 5 bases at V and 2 bases at J, leaving 7 bases unmatched. This CDR3 comprises 15 residues. Here the CDR3 DNA reads TGTGCCAGCAGCCCCCGACAGGGGCCTAACACTGAAGCTTTCTTT. Its protein is CASSPRQGPNTEAFF.

The V gene is TRBV15, the J gene TRBJ1-1; 10 bases agree with TRBD1. The CDR3 is 16 amino acids. V was pared by 5 bases and J by 0 bases, with 6 bases of the junction left unmatched. The V gene's germline CDR1 is LNHNV and CDR2 YYDKDF (reference sequence). The DNA of the CDR3 is TGTGCCACCAGCGTCACGGGACAGGGGATGAACACTGAAGCTTTCTTT. Translation gives CATSVTGQGMNTEAFF.

CDR3 nucleotides: TGTGCCAGCAGTGAATTCACAGGGAGCAGTACGGGCTACACCTTC. This gives the protein CASSEFTGSSTGYTF. The genes are TRBV6-1 and TRBJ1-2; D possibly corresponds to TRBD1 (6 bases). Trimming left V 2 bases short and J 8 bases short, with 18 bases between. CDR3 length equals 15 residues. Germline V gives CDR1 MNHNS, CDR2 SASEGT.

V gene TRBV27 combines with J gene TRBJ1-4; D not certain. CDR1 MNHEY and CDR2 SMNVEV come from the germline V gene (reference sequence). V lost 11 bases and J 11 bases, leaving 18 bases between the germline ends. The CDR3 runs 12 residues. CDR3 amino acids: CAPFAPRGKLFF. CDR3 nucleotide sequence: TGTGCCCCGTTCGCCCCTAGAGGGAAACTGTTTTTT.

The rearrangement joins TRBV5-6 to TRBJ2-7; D not certain. Germline CDR1 and CDR2: SGHDT and YYEEEE. The CDR3 contains 16 residues. Trimming stripped 0 bases from V and 3 bases from J, with 16 bases between. The CDR3 spells CASSLASVGYYYEQYF. CDR3 in DNA: TGTGCCAGCAGCTTGGCGAGCGTTGGATACTACTACGAGCAGTACTTC.

The CDR3 DNA reads as TGTGCCAGCAGCTTAGGGGTCCGGGTAGGTGAGCAGTTCTTC. Translated: CASSLGVRVGEQFF. V is TRBV5-5 and J is TRBJ2-1, with D possibly matching TRBD1 (5 bases). With 2 bases removed from V and 9 bases from J, the gap between germline ends came to 15 bases. Looked up from germline, CDR1 is SGHKS and CDR2 is YYEKEE (reference sequence). This CDR3 region has 14 residues.

The chain has TRBV2 and TRBJ1-1; 9 nucleotides match TRBD1. CDR3 length: 13 amino acids. Germline assignment: CDR1 SNHLY and CDR2 FYNNEI. J was trimmed by 8 bases and V by 5 bases; bases with no gene match: 6. CDR3 sequence: CASSNTGGPEAFF. The CDR3 coding sequence is TGTGCCAGCAGTAACACAGGGGGCCCCGAAGCTTTCTTT.

This chain joins TRBV5-1 and TRBJ1-2; D may be TRBD1 (6 bases). V dropped 2 bases and J dropped 5 bases, with 25 bases sitting between them. The CDR3 length is 18 residues. Germline V gives CDR1 SGHRS, CDR2 YFSETQ. The CDR3 DNA sequence: TGCGCCAGCAGCTTCGCCATGGGGGCATACAAAGGGGGATATGGCTACACCTTC. Translation gives CASSFAMGAYKGGYGYTF.

The chain joins TRBV7-2 to TRBJ1-2, with unresolved D. Deletions cut 1 base from V and 0 bases from J, with 9 bases between. The length of the CDR3 is 15 residues. Germline V gene lookup returns CDR1 SGHTA and CDR2 FQGNSA. The CDR3 nucleotides are TGTGCCAGCAGCTTAGGACCGGGTGCTAACTATGGCTACACCTTC. Residues: CASSLGPGANYGYTF.

The chain combines TRBV23-1 with TRBJ2-1, with 10 bases matching TRBD2. TRBV23-1 is annotated as an ORF whose role is uncertain. The CDR3 extends over 23 amino acids. V gave up 4 bases and J gave up 5 bases; unmatched junction bases: 29. CDR3 in amino acids: CASSPFGAGGQIEGRGSNNEQFF. CDR3 DNA: TGCGCCAGCAGTCCGTTTGGAGCGGGGGGGCAAATAGAGGGTCGAGGCTCTAACAATGAGCAGTTCTTC.

The count of this clone is one. V usage is TRBV9 and J usage is TRBJ1-1, with D perhaps TRBD1 (6 bases). The CDR3 is 16 amino acids. Germline CDR1 SGDLS, CDR2 YYNGEE. V lost 3 bases to trimming and J lost 5 bases, with 20 bases between them. CDR3 in amino acids: CASSAVGGEVVTEAFF. The DNA of the CDR3 is TGTGCCAGCAGCGCAGTAGGGGGGGAGGTTGTGACTGAAGCTTTCTTT.

The rearrangement links TRBV7-9 to TRBJ2-1; 8 nucleotides line up with TRBD1. CDR3 size: 15 residues. With V trimmed by 6 bases and J by 0 bases, 4 bases remained unmatched. The V gene's germline CDR1 is SEHNR and CDR2 FQNEAQ (reference sequence). The CDR3: CASSSGGSSYNEQFF. DNA for the CDR3: TGTGCCAGCAGTTCAGGGGGCAGCTCCTACAATGAGCAGTTCTTC.

The rearrangement links TRBV18 to TRBJ1-2; D is undetermined. V was pared by 3 bases and J by 7 bases, with 12 bases between. Germline CDR1 and CDR2: KGHSH and LQKENI. The CDR3 extends over 13 amino acids. The CDR3 loop is CASSPPDTVGYTF. The CDR3 bases are TGTGCCAGCTCACCCCCCGACACTGTTGGCTACACCTTC.

Here the CDR3 DNA reads TGTGCCAGCAGCTTGGGGGGGCGAAAAGCACGGAACACCGGGGAGCTGTTTTTT. Translation gives CASSLGGRKARNTGELFF. The V and J genes are TRBV5-4 and TRBJ2-2; D possibly corresponds to TRBD1 (6 bases). Germline V lookup: CDR1 SGHNT, CDR2 YYREEE (reference sequence). Deletions cut 0 bases from V and 1 base from J, with 16 bases between. CDR3 length: 18 residues.

The CDR3 loop reads CASSGDRDEKLFF. CDR3 coding DNA: TGTGCCAGCTCTGGGGACAGGGATGAAAAACTGTTTTTT. The J gene is TRBJ1-4, the V gene TRBV18; 9 nucleotides line up with TRBD1. Germline V gene data show CDR1 as KGHSH and CDR2 as LQKENI. V was clipped by 6 bases and J by 6 bases; unmatched bases: 2. The CDR3 contains 13 residues.

This rearrangement joins TRBV2 to TRBJ1-2; no clear D gene. Per germline, CDR1 SNHLY and CDR2 FYNNEI. The CDR3 spans 13 residues. Deletions cut 8 bases from V and 3 bases from J, with 13 bases between. CDR3 in DNA: TGTGCCAGCTGGGCCTCAGATTACTATGGCTACACCTTC. As protein: CASWASDYYGYTF.

This chain links TRBV5-1 with TRBJ1-2; 8 positions agree with TRBD1. CDR3 length: 15 amino acids. Per the germline V gene, CDR1 is SGHRS and CDR2 is YFSETQ. Trimming took 2 bases from V and 7 from J; bases not matched to a gene: 10. For the CDR3, the DNA is TGCGCCAGCAGCTTCTCGCCGGACAGGGAGGGTGGCTACACCTTC. Protein: CASSFSPDREGGYTF.

The chain recombines TRBV30 with TRBJ1-1; a weak D match, TRBD1 (6 bases). Germline lookup yields CDR1 GTSNPN and CDR2 SVGIG (reference sequence). The V end was cut by 8 bases, the J end by 1 base, with 11 bases between. The CDR3 totals 12 residues. CDR3 sequence: CAADRRNTEAFF. The CDR3 region has the DNA TGTGCCGCCGACAGGAGGAACACTGAAGCTTTCTTT.

This chain links TRBV6-5 with TRBJ2-5; TRBD2 matches 10 bases. This CDR3 comprises 15 residues. The germline V gene encodes CDR1 MNHEY and CDR2 SVGAGI. Trimming removed 4 bases from V and 3 bases from J; junction bases left unmatched: 5. CDR3 protein: CASSSLAGAEETQYF. CDR3 bases: TGTGCCAGCAGTTCCCTAGCGGGGGCCGAAGAGACCCAGTACTTC.